This TCR beta chain was recorded in a study of blood T cell repertoires in COVID-19. Libraries were prepared by immunoSEQ multiplex PCR; TCRdb keeps only in-frame clonotypes and omits some of them. This repertoire shows 200,000 to 250,000 clones, 84% found once; its top ten account for more than 9%. Sequences were obtained from peripheral blood. This sequence originates from a man aged 50-60 years with active or convalescent COVID-19.

The CDR3 coding sequence is TGTGCCAGCAGCTTAAAACAGACAGATACGCAGTATTTT. It yields the protein CASSLKQTDTQYF. This chain joins TRBV13 and TRBJ2-3; D call uncertain. Germline V gives CDR1 PRHDT, CDR2 FYEKMQ (reference sequence). V shed 2 bases and J shed 3 bases, with 6 bases lying between them. The CDR3 has 13 residues.